This T cell receptor (beta chain) was identified during a study of cytomegalovirus exposure and HLA in healthy donors. Judged by abundance, this clone is medium-sized. Use of 60 Vbeta and 13 Jbeta primers characterized the PCR. The protocol was immunoSEQ multiplex PCR, while the TCRdb copy is restricted to in-frame clones and leaves out a portion. The sample lists 150,000 or so clones; more than 60% were seen once. Trimming shortened V by 7 bases and J by 5 bases, and 15 bases separated the two germline ends. Germline lookup yields CDR1 SGHAT and CDR2 FQNNGV. The CDR3 is 13 amino acids. The TCR was taken from a young man in good health and CMV-seropositive. The specimen was PBMCs. This chain links TRBV11-2 with TRBJ2-7; a weak D match, TRBD2 (5 bases). The CDR3 is CASIRSGMDEQYF. The CDR3 nucleotides read TGTGCCAGCATCCGTTCCGGGATGGACGAGCAGTACTTC.